The 26 T cell receptor beta chains listed next were all sequenced from one sample in a study of cytomegalovirus exposure and HLA in healthy donors. Both 60 Vbeta primers and 13 Jbeta primers went into the PCR. Repertoires were generated with immunoSEQ multiplex PCR, while TCRdb's copy carries only in-frame clones and drops some. The sample includes roughly 150,000 clones, 60% to 85% of them seen just once. The sample consisted of PBMCs. The receptors originated from a man aged 25-45 years in good health and CMV-seronegative.

The CDR3 nucleotides are TGCGCCAGCGGGGGACAGGACCCCTACGAGCAGTACTTC. Translating it yields CASGGQDPYEQYF. The chain recombines TRBV5-1 with TRBJ2-7, with 8 bases lining up with TRBD1. This CDR3 contains 13 residues. Per germline, CDR1 SGHRS and CDR2 YFSETQ. V shed 7 bases, J shed 2 bases, and the junction held 5 bases outside the gene matches.

The chain combines TRBV29-1 with TRBJ1-3; tentatively, D is TRBD1 (5 bases). Germline CDR1 reads SQVTM; CDR2 reads ANQGSEA. The V gene lost 8 bases and the J gene lost 1 base, with 27 bases spanning the gap. This CDR3 is built from 18 residues. CDR3 nucleotides: TGCAGCTCAAGAGGGGTGACTGAGCGGCGGGGGTCTGGAAACACCATATATTTT. This sequence encodes CSSRGVTERRGSGNTIYF. Combining the CDR3 with reference TRBV29-1 and TRBJ1-3 gives the whole variable domain SAVISQKPSRDICQRGTSLTIQCQVDSQVTMMFWYRQQPGQSLTLIATANQGSEATYESGFVIDKFPISRPNLTFSTLTVSNMSPEDSSIYLCSSRGVTERRGSGNTIYFGEGSWLTVV.

This CDR3 reads CASRQGSGSYEQYF. CDR3 bases: TGTGCCAGCAGACAGGGATCAGGGTCCTACGAGCAGTACTTC. The genes are TRBV6-1 and TRBJ2-7, with D possibly matching TRBD1 (6 bases). Trimming took off 6 bases at V and 1 base at J, with 13 bases between the two ends. Germline CDR1 reads MNHNS; CDR2 reads SASEGT. This CDR3 region has 14 residues.

The chain combines TRBV6-5 with TRBJ2-3, with D tentatively TRBD2 (5 bases). Germline values: CDR1 MNHEY, CDR2 SVGAGI. CDR3 size: 12 residues. The V and J ends lost 10 bases and 6 bases respectively, with 14 bases between them. Written as DNA, the CDR3 is TGTGCCACCACGGACTGGAAGGATACGCAGTATTTT. Its protein product is CATTDWKDTQYF.

This clone was seen once. This chain connects TRBV10-1 to TRBJ2-7; D is unresolved. Germline V gene data show CDR1 as WNHNN and CDR2 as SYGVQD (reference sequence). With 3 bases removed from V and 3 bases from J, the gap between germline ends came to 12 bases. The CDR3 totals 14 residues. CDR3 residues: CASSEGETIYEQYF. The CDR3, as DNA: TGCGCCAGCAGTGAAGGTGAAACTATCTACGAGCAGTACTTC.

The chain joins TRBV6-1 to TRBJ2-2, with D possibly matching TRBD2 (5 bases). The CDR3 consists of 14 residues. The V and J ends lost 4 bases and 5 bases respectively, with 11 bases between them. Germline loops: CDR1 MNHNS, CDR2 SASEGT. CDR3 nucleotides: TGTGCCAGCAGTGCCCACCGGGAAACCGGGGAGCTGTTTTTT. Translating gives CASSAHRETGELFF.

V usage is TRBV7-9 and J usage is TRBJ2-7; no clear D. Trimming took off 0 bases at V and 2 bases at J, with 5 bases between the two ends. CDR1 and CDR2 from the germline V gene are SEHNR and FQNEAQ (reference sequence). The CDR3 covers 13 residues. This chain's CDR3 is CASSLAGPYEQYF. The CDR3 nucleotides are TGTGCCAGCAGCTTAGCGGGCCCCTACGAGCAGTACTTC.

The chain recombines TRBV6-5 with TRBJ1-1; possibly TRBD1 for D (5 bases). Germline CDR1 MNHEY, CDR2 SVGAGI. Between the trimmed V and J ends, which lost 5 bases and 7 bases, there was a span of 11 bases. The CDR3 is 12 amino acids. CDR3 DNA sequence: TGTGCCAGCAGTAGGGCCGACAGTGAAGCTTTCTTT. Amino acid sequence: CASSRADSEAFF.

This clone was detected only a few times. The chain recombines TRBV28 with TRBJ1-2; D not resolved. This CDR3 is built from 15 residues. The V and J ends lost 2 bases and 6 bases respectively, with 16 bases between them. CDR1 is MDHEN and CDR2 is SYDVKM in the germline V gene. The CDR3 here is CASSLHPDKADGYTF. In DNA form, the CDR3 reads TGTGCCAGCAGTTTACACCCCGACAAGGCAGATGGCTACACCTTC.

This clone was found a few times. This chain uses TRBV25-1 with TRBJ2-7; 8 bases match TRBD1. The CDR3 runs to 17 residues. Germline loops: CDR1 MGHDK, CDR2 SYGVNS. Germline trimming cut 5 bases from V and 2 bases from J; bases unmatched to any gene: 14. The DNA of the CDR3 is TGTGCCAGCAGTCCTAACCCAACAGGGGGGAACCCCTACGAGCAGTACTTC. Translating it yields CASSPNPTGGNPYEQYF.

This chain links TRBV19 with TRBJ2-5; 9 bases map to TRBD1. V shed 5 bases, J shed 3 bases, and the junction held 10 bases outside the gene matches. CDR1 and CDR2 (germline): LNHDA, SQIVND (reference sequence). The CDR3 runs to 16 residues. The CDR3 DNA reads TGTGCCAGTAGTTCTCAGGACAGGGGCGAGGAAGAGACCCAGTACTTC. Encoded protein: CASSSQDRGEEETQYF.

The chain couples TRBV5-1 to TRBJ2-7; possible D gene TRBD1, 5 bases. The CDR3 runs 15 residues. The germline CDR1 and CDR2 sequences are SGHRS and YFSETQ. Trimming cost V 0 bases and J 3 bases, with 13 bases left between them. The CDR3 DNA follows: TGCGCCAGCAGCTTGGGGGGCAGTGCTGACTACGAGCAGTACTTC. As protein: CASSLGGSADYEQYF.

The chain uses TRBV7-2 and TRBJ2-6; D may be TRBD1 (5 bases). Germline V gene data show CDR1 as SGHTA and CDR2 as FQGNSA. CDR3 size: 17 residues. Trimming left V 5 bases short and J 0 bases short, with 14 bases between. The CDR3 loop is CASSPTGSFSGANVLTF. The CDR3 coding sequence is TGTGCCAGCAGCCCAACAGGTAGCTTCTCTGGGGCCAACGTCCTGACTTTC. The variable domain in full, with the rest retrieved from reference TRBV7-2 and TRBJ2-6, is GAGVSQSPSNKVTEKGKDVELRCDPISGHTALYWYRQSLGQGLEFLIYFQGNSAPDKSGLPSDRFSAERTGGSVSTLTIQRTQQEDSAVYLCASSPTGSFSGANVLTFGAGSRLTVL.

V and J are TRBV7-9 and TRBJ2-1, with 7 bases fitting TRBD2. The length of the CDR3 is 16 residues. Trimming cost V 5 bases and J 9 bases; bases outside gene matches: 16. Germline lookup yields CDR1 SEHNR and CDR2 FQNEAQ (reference sequence). CDR3 sequence (DNA): TGTGCCAGCAGCCCAACCGGGACTAACCCCCCACTTGAGCAGTTCTTC. Residues: CASSPTGTNPPLEQFF.

The V and J genes are TRBV15 and TRBJ2-1; D might be TRBD2 (5 bases). The CDR3 extends over 15 amino acids. From germline, CDR1 is LNHNV and CDR2 YYDKDF (reference sequence). The V gene lost 0 bases and the J gene lost 1 base, with 7 bases spanning the gap. CDR3 nucleotide sequence: TGTGCCACCAGCAGAGATCGGGATTCCTACAATGAGCAGTTCTTC. Translation: CATSRDRDSYNEQFF.

The J gene is TRBJ1-2, the V gene TRBV28, with TRBD1 as a possible D gene (5 bases). Germline V gene lookup returns CDR1 MDHEN and CDR2 SYDVKM. This CDR3 region has 11 residues. V was clipped by 9 bases and J by 2 bases, with 7 bases between them. Here the CDR3 reads CASRGNYGYTF. DNA for the CDR3: TGTGCCAGTCGGGGGAACTATGGCTACACCTTC.

This clone was counted a few times. The V call is TRBV7-9, the J call TRBJ1-1; D gene ambiguous. Looked up from germline, CDR1 is SEHNR and CDR2 is FQNEAQ (reference sequence). The ends were cut back, 0 bases at V and 5 bases at J, with 16 bases in the middle. The CDR3 has 16 amino acids. Here the CDR3 DNA reads TGTGCCAGCAGCTTAGCTTCGCCAGCGCTAAGGACTGAAGCTTTCTTT. Encoded protein: CASSLASPALRTEAFF.

The chain carries TRBV6-1 and TRBJ1-5; 8 bases agree with TRBD1. The junction had 8 bases not matched to a gene; V was cut back by 3 bases and J by 7 bases. CDR3 length: 15 amino acids. Germline values: CDR1 MNHNS, CDR2 SASEGT. This chain's CDR3 is CASSDDRGSGQPQHF. The CDR3 DNA sequence: TGTGCCAGCAGTGACGACAGGGGCTCGGGGCAGCCCCAGCATTTT.

CDR3 residues: CASGLVQGQAVGGYTF. In DNA, the CDR3 is TGTGCTAGTGGTTTGGTACAGGGTCAGGCGGTCGGAGGCTACACCTTC. The chain links TRBV12-5 to TRBJ1-2; D possibly corresponds to TRBD1 (6 bases). This CDR3 has 16 amino acids. V was cut by 0 bases and J by 8 bases, with 19 bases left in between. Germline V gene data show CDR1 as LGHNT and CDR2 as FRNRAP.

The chain has TRBV28 and TRBJ1-5; TRBD1 agrees at 8 bases. The CDR3 sequence is 18 residues long. Germline V lookup: CDR1 MDHEN, CDR2 SYDVKM. V trimming: 5 bases; J trimming: 3 bases; junction bases outside the gene matches: 15. This CDR3 is CASSHFFRQGMNNQPQHF. Written as DNA, the CDR3 is TGTGCCAGCAGTCATTTCTTTCGACAGGGGATGAACAATCAGCCCCAGCATTTT.

The chain links TRBV7-9 to TRBJ2-1; 9 bases line up with TRBD2. Germline V gives CDR1 SEHNR, CDR2 FQNEAQ (reference sequence). With 5 bases clipped from V and 5 bases from J, the junction kept 16 bases outside the gene matches. CDR3 length equals 18 residues. The CDR3: CASSPSRRGGAGDNEQFF. CDR3 DNA sequence: TGTGCCAGCAGCCCCTCCAGGCGGGGGGGCGCTGGGGACAATGAGCAGTTCTTC.

V is TRBV19 and J is TRBJ1-2, with D unclear. Germline lookup yields CDR1 LNHDA and CDR2 SQIVND (reference sequence). The CDR3 loop spans 13 amino acids. The V end was cut by 5 bases, the J end by 5 bases, with 12 bases between. The CDR3 reads CASSRGLTYGYTF. The CDR3 DNA sequence: TGTGCCAGTAGTCGAGGACTGACGTATGGCTACACCTTC.

The chain uses TRBV28 and TRBJ2-3; TRBD2 matches 13 bases. V lost 4 bases and J lost 9; bases outside the gene matches: 1. This CDR3 is 13 amino acids long. Per the germline V gene, CDR1 is MDHEN and CDR2 is SYDVKM. As DNA, the CDR3 is TGTGCCAGCAGTTCACTAGCGGGGGGGACGCAGTATTTT. Its translation is CASSSLAGGTQYF.

This clone turned up a few times. The chain carries TRBV6-6 and TRBJ1-5, with 7 bases lining up with TRBD1. The length of the CDR3 is 12 residues. Losses at the gene ends were 7 bases for V and 4 bases for J; bases not matched to a gene: 1. Germline assignment: CDR1 MNHNY and CDR2 SVGAGI (reference sequence). CDR3 loop: CASTQGNQPQHF. The CDR3 DNA sequence: TGTGCCAGCACACAGGGGAATCAGCCCCAGCATTTT.

Only a few counts were recorded for this clone. The chain is built from TRBV18 and TRBJ2-5; D not resolved. The CDR3 runs 14 residues. V was cut by 3 bases and J by 5 bases, with 13 bases left in between. Per the germline V gene, CDR1 is KGHSH and CDR2 is LQKENI. The CDR3 loop is CASSPDGFGETQYF. Here the CDR3 DNA reads TGTGCCAGCTCACCCGACGGGTTTGGGGAGACCCAGTACTTC.

This chain uses TRBV19 with TRBJ2-1; TRBD1 matches at 8 bases. V lost 3 bases, J lost 6 bases, and 7 bases stayed unmatched. The germline CDR1 and CDR2 sequences are LNHDA and SQIVND (reference sequence). The CDR3 totals 15 residues. The CDR3 here is CASSIPGGIVNEQFF. In nucleotides, the CDR3 is TGTGCCAGTAGTATCCCAGGGGGCATTGTCAATGAGCAGTTCTTC.